These T cell receptor beta chains were read from a single sample in a study of CD8+ T cells in alopecia areata. Sequencing used immunoSEQ multiplex PCR; TCRdb keeps in-frame clones, though not all of them. In the table there are around 190,000 clones, roughly three fifths of which are singletons. The sequenced material came from CD8+ T cells sorted from blood. Source of these receptors: a human donor in good health. Each CDR3 is given with its conserved first and last residue. A D gene is named only where the DNA matches it firmly. Where a row states a size, it is once, few, many or the class of an expanded clone; other rows omit it.

D gene	clone size	V gene	J gene	CDR3 DNA	CDR3 protein
.	.	TRBV7-2	TRBJ1-5	TGTGCCAGCAGCGCCACGGATTATAGCAATCAGCCCCAGCATTTT	CASSATDYSNQPQHF
TRBD1	.	TRBV4-1	TRBJ2-7	TGCGCCAGCAGCCAAGGGAGGACAGGGGGTACTCTCGAGCAGTACTTC	CASSQGRTGGTLEQYF
TRBD2	.	TRBV28	TRBJ2-1	TGTGCCAGCAGTTTAATAGCGGGGGGGCTTGATGAGCAGTTCTTC	CASSLIAGGLDEQFF
.	.	TRBV29-1	TRBJ2-3	TGCAGCGTTGAAACCTTTGGGGATACGCAGTATTTT	CSVETFGDTQYF
.	.	TRBV11-1	TRBJ1-1	TGTGCCAGCAGCTCAAGGACCGTTATTAACACTGAAGCTTTCTTT	CASSSRTVINTEAFF
TRBD1	.	TRBV27	TRBJ1-1	TGTGCCAGCAGTTTCGGTTTGACAGGGGGGAACACTGAAGCTTTCTTT	CASSFGLTGGNTEAFF
.	few	TRBV27	TRBJ2-2	TGTGCCAGCAGTTTAGGCTACACCGGGGAGCTGTTTTTT	CASSLGYTGELFF
TRBD2	.	TRBV9	TRBJ2-1	TGTGCCAGTCACGGACTAGCGGGGGACTACAATGAGCAGTTCTTC	CASHGLAGDYNEQFF
.	few	TRBV4-1	TRBJ2-7	TGCGCCAGCAGCCAAGATGTCACCTTCACCTACGAGCAGTACTTC	CASSQDVTFTYEQYF
.	few	TRBV5-1	TRBJ1-1	TGCGCCAGCAGCCCGTACACGAACACTGAAGCTTTCTTT	CASSPYTNTEAFF
.	few	TRBV6-6	TRBJ2-1	TGTGCCAGCAGTCTCCGATTGGACTACAATGAGCAGTTCTTC	CASSLRLDYNEQFF
.	few	TRBV5-6	TRBJ1-3	TGTGCCAGCAGCAACTTCGGAACATACGACTCTGGAAACACCATATATTTT	CASSNFGTYDSGNTIYF
.	.	TRBV7-9	TRBJ2-7	TGTGCCAGCAGTTTCCAAGGGTCCAGCTCCTACGAGCAGTACTTC	CASSFQGSSSYEQYF
.	.	TRBV5-1	TRBJ2-7	TGCGCCAGCAGCTCATCCTACGAGCAGTACTTC	CASSSSYEQYF
.	few	TRBV14	TRBJ1-1	TGTGCCAGCAGCCTGGGTTTGTACACTGAAGCTTTCTTT	CASSLGLYTEAFF
.	once	TRBV6-5	TRBJ2-7	TGTGCCAGCAGTTACCGGGGACTCCCTAAGGAGCAGTACTTC	CASSYRGLPKEQYF
.	.	TRBV13	TRBJ2-7	TGTGCCAGCAGCTTAGGCACAGGGTACGAGCAGTACTTC	CASSLGTGYEQYF
TRBD1	.	TRBV7-9	TRBJ1-5	TGTGCCAGCAGCCAGGGACAGCCAGACCAGCCCCAGCATTTT	CASSQGQPDQPQHF
.	.	TRBV29-1	TRBJ1-1	TGCAGCGTTGAAAAGCGGCAGGGGCTCACTGAAGCTTTCTTT	CSVEKRQGLTEAFF
TRBD2	few	TRBV10-2	TRBJ2-3	TGCGCCAGCAGTGGTAGCGGGGGGCCGCAGTATTTT	CASSGSGGPQYF
.	few	TRBV29-1	TRBJ1-2	TGCAGCGTTGTTTTCGGTGGAGGGCCGCATGGCTACACCTTC	CSVVFGGGPHGYTF
.	.	TRBV7-6	TRBJ2-2	TGTGCCAGCAGCTTAACCGGGTCGGGCGGGGAGCTGTTTTTT	CASSLTGSGGELFF
.	.	TRBV5-6	TRBJ2-1	TGTGCCAGCAGCCACTACCAAGATGAGCAGTTCTTC	CASSHYQDEQFF
TRBD2	.	TRBV13	TRBJ2-6	TGTGCCAGCAGCTTAATAGCGGGGGTGAACTCTGGGGCCAACGTCCTGACTTTC	CASSLIAGVNSGANVLTF
TRBD1	few	TRBV30	TRBJ2-7	TGTGCCTGGAGTGCCGGACAGGGGACGGACGAGCAGTACTTC	CAWSAGQGTDEQYF
.	.	TRBV13	TRBJ1-5	TGTGCCAGCAGCGGGGGGAATCAGCCCCAGCATTTT	CASSGGNQPQHF
.	.	TRBV5-1	TRBJ1-1	TGCGCCACCAAATTCGAGGCCGGGTACACTGAAGCTTTCTTT	CATKFEAGYTEAFF
TRBD2	.	TRBV2	TRBJ2-3	TGTGCCCAGCAAAGTAGCGGGGGCTATGATACGCAGTATTTT	CAQQSSGGYDTQYF
.	.	TRBV11-2	TRBJ1-1	TGTGCCAGCAGCTTAGGATCCGGGGAAGCTTTCTTT	CASSLGSGEAFF
TRBD2	few	TRBV7-9	TRBJ2-3	TGTGCCAGCAGCATTAGCGGGGGGGATGTAACAGATACGCAGTATTTT	CASSISGGDVTDTQYF
.	.	TRBV25-1	TRBJ2-5	TGTGCCAGCAGTGGGGAGACCCAGTACTTC	CASSGETQYF
.	.	TRBV29-1	TRBJ1-2	TGCAGCGTTGAAATTCGCGGTTTTGGCGGTGGCTACACCTTC	CSVEIRGFGGGYTF
TRBD1	.	TRBV6-5	TRBJ1-2	TGTGCCAGCAGTTACTCACCGGGACAGGGCTACACCTTC	CASSYSPGQGYTF
.	.	TRBV11-2	TRBJ2-2	TGTGCCAGCAGCCTCCACATGGGGGCCGGGGAGCTGTTTTTT	CASSLHMGAGELFF
.	.	TRBV2	TRBJ1-5	TGTGCCAGCAGTAACGCGGGCGGCAATCAGCCCCAGCATTTT	CASSNAGGNQPQHF
.	.	TRBV2	TRBJ2-7	TGTGCCAGCAGGCCAGTCTCCTACGAGCAGTACTTC	CASRPVSYEQYF
.	.	TRBV2	TRBJ1-1	TGTGCCAGCAGTGAACCAGGGACCACTGAAGCTTTCTTT	CASSEPGTTEAFF
.	.	TRBV28	TRBJ2-7	TGTGCCAGCTCCACGCGGGCCTACGAGCAGTACTTC	CASSTRAYEQYF
TRBD1	many	TRBV5-4	TRBJ1-6	TGTGCCAGCAGCCAGGACAGGGAAGGCTCACCCCTCCACTTT	CASSQDREGSPLHF
.	few	TRBV6-6	TRBJ2-3	TGTGCCAGCAGTGACGACCCCCGGTGGACAGATACGCAGTATTTT	CASSDDPRWTDTQYF
.	.	TRBV11-2	TRBJ1-2	TGTGCCAGCAGCCCTGACGGGGGGAACTATGGCTACACCTTC	CASSPDGGNYGYTF
.	.	TRBV4-1	TRBJ2-3	TGCGCCAGCAGCCTTGACGGGGGCCTCACAGATACGCAGTATTTT	CASSLDGGLTDTQYF
.	.	TRBV29-1	TRBJ2-7	TGCAGCGTTCTTACTAGCGACAGGGGTCGCCCCTACGAGCAGTACTTC	CSVLTSDRGRPYEQYF
TRBD2	.	TRBV2	TRBJ2-1	TGTGCCAGCAGGACCAGCGGGGGCCTATACAATGAGCAGTTCTTC	CASRTSGGLYNEQFF
TRBD2	.	TRBV4-2	TRBJ2-1	TGTGCCAGCAGCCAAGAGGAGAGCGGGGGGGCTAATGAGCAGTTCTTC	CASSQEESGGANEQFF